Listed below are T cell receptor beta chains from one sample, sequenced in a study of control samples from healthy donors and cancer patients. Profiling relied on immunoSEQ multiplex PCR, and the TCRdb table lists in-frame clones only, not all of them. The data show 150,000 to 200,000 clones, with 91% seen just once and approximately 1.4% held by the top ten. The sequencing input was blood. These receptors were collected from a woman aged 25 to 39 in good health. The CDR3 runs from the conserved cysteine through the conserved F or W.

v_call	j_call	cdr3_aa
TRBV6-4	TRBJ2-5	CASTGGGWETQYF
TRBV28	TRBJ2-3	CASSPVTSGGTSTDTQYF
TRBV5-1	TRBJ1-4	CASSGDSSSNEKLFF
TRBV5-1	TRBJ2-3	CASSSTVTSGADTQYF
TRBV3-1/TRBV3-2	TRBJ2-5	CASSQGTSGGQETQYF
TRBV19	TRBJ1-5	CASSDPRTGGNQPQHF
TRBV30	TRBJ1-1	CAWSVYMASEAFF
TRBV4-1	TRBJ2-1	CASSQAKPYNEQFF
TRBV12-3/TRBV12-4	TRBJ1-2	CASSWDRGRGYTF
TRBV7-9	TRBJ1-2	CASSFTGTGGGYTF
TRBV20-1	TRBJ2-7	CSAGTGGEQYF
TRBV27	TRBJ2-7	CASSLTSVHEQYF
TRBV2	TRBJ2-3	CASSSSGGTDTQYF
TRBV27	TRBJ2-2	CASSFRQNTGELFF
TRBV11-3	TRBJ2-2	CASSLDRLAANTGELFF
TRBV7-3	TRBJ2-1	CASSYLAGGDEQFF
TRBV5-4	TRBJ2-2	CASSLGGADGELFF
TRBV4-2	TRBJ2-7	CASSQAQTGGLSYEQYF
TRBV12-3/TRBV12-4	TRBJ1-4	CASRQGQNEKLFF
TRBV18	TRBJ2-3	CASSGQGGRLTDTQYF
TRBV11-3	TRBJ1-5	CASSSPGQPQHF
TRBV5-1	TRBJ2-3	CASSLAGGTDTQYF
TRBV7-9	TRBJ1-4	CASSLPPGHHNEKLFF
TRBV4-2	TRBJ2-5	CASSQKDSQETQYF
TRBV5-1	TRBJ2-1	CASSLRDYSSYNEQFF
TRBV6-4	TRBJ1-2	CASSDPDRMWAYGYTF
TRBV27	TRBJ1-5	CASSSDRGNQPQHF
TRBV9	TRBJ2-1	CASSFSGSSYNEQFF
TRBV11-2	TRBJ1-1	CASSLDRRQNTEAFF
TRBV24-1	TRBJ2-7	CATSRGEEPLREQYF
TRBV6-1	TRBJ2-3	CASSEGTSITDTQYF
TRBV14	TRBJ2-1	CASTPRDRVPNEQFF
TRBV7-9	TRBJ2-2	CASSLSTGNTGELFF
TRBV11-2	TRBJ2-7	CASSLPGRSYEQYF
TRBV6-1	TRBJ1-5	CASSEASRGRNQPQHF
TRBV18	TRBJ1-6	CASSLRQGNSPLHF
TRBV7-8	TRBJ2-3	CASRAGTSSTDTQYF
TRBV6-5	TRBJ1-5	CASSYWGDSQPQHF
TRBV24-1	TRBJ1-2	CATSGDPEGYTF
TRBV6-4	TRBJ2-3	CASSDSKGSTDTQYF
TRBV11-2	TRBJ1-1	CASSLSRTGNTEAFF
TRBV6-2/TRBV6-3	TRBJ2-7	CASSYSGTEPYEQYF
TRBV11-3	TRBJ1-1	CASSSRGRAEAFF
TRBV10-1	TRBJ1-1	CASSEGFWTEAFF
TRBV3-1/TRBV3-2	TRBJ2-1	CASSPGLAGGPYNEQFF
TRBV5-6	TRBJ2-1	CASSLAPAYNEQFF
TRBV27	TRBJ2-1	CASSSGLALNEQFF
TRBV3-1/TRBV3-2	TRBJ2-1	CASSLRASGGYNEQFF
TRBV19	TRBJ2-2	CASSYGQGTGELFF
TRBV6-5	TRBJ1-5	CASSPRGGNQPQHF
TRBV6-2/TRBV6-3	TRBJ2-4	CASSYATSGSDIQYF
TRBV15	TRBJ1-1	CATSRDRQGSTEAFF
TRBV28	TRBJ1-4	CASSSLQGREKLFF
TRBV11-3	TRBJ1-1	CASSPQGAPNTEAFF
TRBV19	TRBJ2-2	CASREETRGTGELFF
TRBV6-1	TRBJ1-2	CASSDFVNYGYTF
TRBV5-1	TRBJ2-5	CASIGGPQETQYF